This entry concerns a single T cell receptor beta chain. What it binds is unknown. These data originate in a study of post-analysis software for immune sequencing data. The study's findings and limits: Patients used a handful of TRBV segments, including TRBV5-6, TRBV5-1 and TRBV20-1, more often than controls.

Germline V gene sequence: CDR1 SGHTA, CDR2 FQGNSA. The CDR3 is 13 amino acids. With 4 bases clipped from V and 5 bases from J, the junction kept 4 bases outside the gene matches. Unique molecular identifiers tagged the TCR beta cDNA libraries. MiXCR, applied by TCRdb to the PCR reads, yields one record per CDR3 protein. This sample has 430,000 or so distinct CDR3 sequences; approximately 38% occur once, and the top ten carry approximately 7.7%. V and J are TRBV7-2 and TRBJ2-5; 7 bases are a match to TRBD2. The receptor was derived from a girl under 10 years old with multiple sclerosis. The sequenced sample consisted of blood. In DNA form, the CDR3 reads TGTGCCAGCAGCTCTGGACTAGGGGAGACCCAGTACTTC. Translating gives CASSSGLGETQYF.